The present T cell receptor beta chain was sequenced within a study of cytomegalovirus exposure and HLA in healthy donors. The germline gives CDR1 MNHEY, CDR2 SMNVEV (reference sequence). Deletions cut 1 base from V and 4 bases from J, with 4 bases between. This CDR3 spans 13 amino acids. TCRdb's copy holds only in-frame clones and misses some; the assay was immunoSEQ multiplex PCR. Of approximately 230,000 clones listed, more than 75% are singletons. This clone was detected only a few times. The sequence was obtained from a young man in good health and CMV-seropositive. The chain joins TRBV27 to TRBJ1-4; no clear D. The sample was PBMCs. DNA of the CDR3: TGTGCCAGCAGTTTATACAGTAATGAAAAACTGTTTTTT. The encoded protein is CASSLYSNEKLFF.